This paragraph covers one T cell receptor beta chain sequence. Its target is unknown. Vbeta (60) and Jbeta (13) primers were used in the PCR. Only in-frame clones appear in the TCRdb table, and some are missing; sequencing was by immunoSEQ multiplex PCR. Among some 110,000 clones listed, 60% to 80% were seen once. Germline CDR1 and CDR2: MNHEY and SMNVEV (reference sequence). V was cut by 5 bases and J by 5 bases, with 13 bases left in between. CDR3 length: 14 amino acids. These data are taken from a study of cytomegalovirus exposure and HLA in healthy donors. On the study more broadly: A previous analysis identified 100 million or so unique TCR beta sequences derived from 180 million or so T cells.

Regarding the study as a whole: TCR beta V- and J-gene trimming was later associated with a missense DCLRE1C variant.

The source material was PBMCs. The source is a man in his 60s in good health and CMV-seropositive. The chain has TRBV27 and TRBJ1-5, with D possibly TRBD1 on 5 matching bases. The CDR3 region is CASSPRGGDQPQHF. The DNA for the CDR3 is TGTGCCAGCAGTCCCCGGGGAGGGGATCAGCCCCAGCATTTT.